This record covers a single T cell receptor beta chain. Its antigen remains unknown. CDR3 size: 12 residues. Germline loops: CDR1 LGHNA, CDR2 YSLEER. Trimming took 3 bases from V and 2 from J, leaving 5 bases between them. Produced via immunoSEQ multiplex PCR; TCRdb's table is partial and in-frame only. The sample lists about 28,000 clones, approximately 86% occurring once. These data are taken from a study of a mutant IDH1 vaccine in newly diagnosed glioma. Study context: Eight vaccine injections were given to patients in weeks 1, 3, 5, 7, 11, 15, 19 and 23. Vaccine administration was initiated 4-6 weeks following radiotherapy alone, or with temozolomide cycles. Patients had received radiotherapy, temozolomide, or both previously, most receiving both.

Time point denoted: week 5, during vaccination. Doses consisted of 300 ug of mutant IDH1 20-mer peptide each, paired with topical imiquimod. Findings and limits, study-wide: Among top peripheral T cell clonotypes, changes seemed unrelated to pseudoprogression.

This chain connects TRBV4-3 to TRBJ2-7; D ambiguous. The TCR sequence derives from a woman aged 40 to 50 with glioma. Some clones in this sample may be carry-over from other donors' samples. Here the sequenced sample was peripheral blood mononuclear cells (PBMCs), taken from a glioma patient whose treatment included an IDH1 peptide vaccine. CDR3 loop: CASSQDPYEQYF. The CDR3, as DNA: TGCGCCAGCAGCCAGGATCCCTACGAGCAGTACTTC.